This T cell receptor (beta chain) is from a study of glioma-infiltrating T cells. General study findings and limits: Non-neoplastic patients had below-expected tissue-blood divergence, while all gliomas exceeded expectation. CDR3 overlap between tissue and blood was very small.

Using RNA template, CDR3s of TCR alpha and beta were amplified with iRepertoire arm-PCR. For one-step reverse transcription and amplification, roughly 95-400 ng of tissue mRNA or PBMC total RNA was used. TCRdb re-called the multiplex PCR reads through MiXCR, storing one row per CDR3 protein. This table has about 45,000 distinct CDR3 sequences, approximately 20% appearing once. In the case of this clonotype: What it binds is not known. This could be a read error, since a much larger clone is one nucleotide away.

The CDR3 spans 12 residues. Per the germline V gene, CDR1 is SQVTM and CDR2 is ANQGSEA. The receptor's source is a human donor with low-grade glioma or glioblastoma, undergoing nonglioma brain surgery, or in good health (not recorded which). Sequencing was performed on glioma tissue, nonneoplastic brain tissue, or PBMCs (not recorded which). The rearrangement links TRBV29-1 to TRBJ2-3; D is undetermined. CDR3: CSVAILSDTKYF. The CDR3 DNA sequence: TGCAGCGTTGCCATCCTATCAGATACGAAGTATTTT.